This T cell receptor beta chain came from a study of long-term antiretroviral therapy in people with HIV. Study details: By about a decade, the earliest samples predate the 2015 immediate-ART recommendation. General study results and limits: HIV repertoires showed narrower CDR3 length ranges than controls. The repertoire was dominated at all time points by clones expanded before ART.

As for this clone: Its specificity is unknown.

CDR3 size: 17 residues. CDR1 and CDR2 (germline): MNHNS, SASEGT. Trimming took off 1 base at V and 0 bases at J, with 10 bases between the two ends. Investigators performed immunoSEQ version v3.0 at survey level. Sequencing was directed toward about 40,000-55,000 T-cell genomes in each sample. Some clones are missing from TCRdb's copy, which holds only in-frame ones; the method was immunoSEQ multiplex PCR. The table has some 11,000 clones, 76% seen once. This receptor was taken from a man between 25 and 39 years old with HIV. V is TRBV6-1 and J is TRBJ1-6, with D perhaps matching TRBD1 (5 bases). The sequences come from unsorted PBMCs, collected at the start of antiretroviral therapy, before treatment. As DNA, the CDR3 is TGTGCCAGCAGTGAAGTTTGGGGGAGCTCCTATAATTCACCCCTCCACTTT. This codes for CASSEVWGSSYNSPLHF.